This section outlines one TCR beta chain sequence together with its context. What it recognizes is unknown. The data originate from a study of T cell responses to AZD1222 COVID-19 vaccine. Study findings and constraints: Per reports, nearly half of all spike-specific TCRs target regions that are unmutated in variants. At baseline, seropositivity was found in only 5 to 7 AZD1222 recipients. Donors were largely white British and mainly female; clonal diversity was possibly underestimated.

Trimming removed 0 bases from V and 6 bases from J, with 18 bases in between. From germline, CDR1 is MNHEY and CDR2 SVGAGI. The CDR3 has 16 amino acids. Assay used: immunoSEQ multiplex PCR; TCRdb lists only in-frame clones, some missing. The repertoire holds approximately 140,000 clones, with more than 85% as singletons. The specimen comprised peripheral blood, sampled on day 0 of AZD1222 vaccination. The genes are TRBV6-5 and TRBJ2-7, with D perhaps TRBD1 (5 bases). This clonotype originated in an adult in good health. The chain's CDR3 is CASSYSLGRVAREQYF. In DNA, the CDR3 is TGTGCCAGCAGTTACTCGTTGGGCAGGGTTGCCCGCGAGCAGTACTTC.